These 9 T cell receptor beta chains came from one sample sequenced in a study of human T cells and chemical hapten exposure. TCRdb reanalysed the RACE reads using MiXCR and keeps one entry per CDR3 protein. This sample has under 450,000 distinct CDR3 sequences; 4.8% occur once, and the top ten carry roughly 2.4%. The time point denotes: patch test 1, 2 weeks after DPC sensitization. Treatment here: therapeutic diphenylcyclopropenone sensitization with weekly scalp DPC. Sequencing was performed on whole blood, taken in connection with sensitization to the hapten diphenylcyclopropenone (DPC). The receptors were gathered from a woman aged 45-65 years with alopecia areata. Some clones in this sample may be carry-over from other donors' samples.

This clonotype has a count of ten or more. The rearrangement joins TRBV19 to TRBJ1-2, with 7 bases fitting TRBD1. CDR1 and CDR2 from the germline V gene are LNHDA and SQIVND (reference sequence). J lost 6 bases, V lost 7 bases, and 14 bases had no gene match. CDR3 length equals 15 residues. The CDR3: CASTEGGRGYDGYTF. DNA of the CDR3: TGTGCCAGTACTGAGGGTGGCAGGGGGTACGATGGCTACACCTTC. Filled out from reference TRBV19 and TRBJ1-2, the complete variable domain reads DGGITQSPKYLFRKEGQNVTLSCEQNLNHDAMYWYRQDPGQGLRLIYYSQIVNDFQKGDIAEGYSVSREKKESFPLTVTSAQKNPTAFYLCASTEGGRGYDGYTFGSGTRLTVV.

Many counts were recorded for this clonotype. The chain links TRBV4-1 to TRBJ2-1; 10 positions agree with TRBD2. Per germline, CDR1 MGHRA and CDR2 YSYEKL. V shed 0 bases and J 4 bases; nucleotides not matched to a gene: 3. The CDR3 spans 16 residues. The CDR3 DNA sequence: TGCGCCAGCAGCCAAGATGCTAGCGGGGGTTACAATGAGCAGTTCTTC. Amino acids: CASSQDASGGYNEQFF.

The gene calls are TRBV27 and TRBJ1-1; tentative D call: TRBD1 (5 bases). Germline V CDR1 and CDR2: MNHEY, SMNVEV (reference sequence). Between the trimmed V and J ends, which lost 6 bases and 1 base, there was a span of 18 bases. CDR3 length equals 16 residues. CDR3 coding DNA: TGTGCCAGCAGGCTAGGGACCCCAATAACGAACACTGAAGCTTTCTTT. It encodes CASRLGTPITNTEAFF.

There are many counts of this clonotype. The chain recombines TRBV11-2 with TRBJ1-2; 8 positions agree with TRBD1. The V and J ends lost 4 bases and 4 bases, in that order; junction bases with no gene match: 11. This CDR3 has 16 amino acids. The germline V gene encodes CDR1 SGHAT and CDR2 FQNNGV. The CDR3 region is CASSSTRGPRPYGYTF. In nucleotides, the CDR3 is TGTGCCAGCAGCTCAACCAGGGGGCCTAGACCCTATGGCTACACCTTC.

This clonotype was seen at least ten times. This rearrangement joins TRBV5-5 to TRBJ2-3, with TRBD2 as a possible D gene (5 bases). CDR3 length: 14 amino acids. Germline lookup yields CDR1 SGHKS and CDR2 YYEKEE (reference sequence). With 5 bases removed from V and 5 bases from J, the gap between germline ends came to 15 bases. The DNA for the CDR3 is TGTGCCAGCAGTCCTGGACCAGAGGGAGATACGCAGTATTTT. Translation gives CASSPGPEGDTQYF.

The genes are TRBV6-5 and TRBJ1-2; no firm D call. The CDR3 extends over 13 amino acids. V dropped 6 bases and J dropped 0 bases, with 8 bases sitting between them. The germline V gene has CDR1 MNHEY and CDR2 SVGAGI. The CDR3 loop is CASSPAANYGYTF. In nucleotides, the CDR3 is TGTGCCAGCAGCCCCGCAGCTAACTATGGCTACACCTTC.

This clonotype was seen ten or more times. The rearrangement joins TRBV28 to TRBJ2-1, with a possible D match to TRBD1 (5 bases). V shed 5 bases and J shed 4 bases, with 18 bases lying between them. The CDR3 runs to 16 residues. CDR1 is MDHEN and CDR2 is SYDVKM in the germline V gene. This CDR3 is CASSPRVLEVYNEQFF. The CDR3 DNA sequence: TGTGCCAGCAGTCCCAGGGTTCTCGAGGTTTACAATGAGCAGTTCTTC.

This clonotype turned up a few times. This chain links TRBV7-9 with TRBJ2-7, with D hard to call. The V gene lost 3 bases and the J gene lost 5 bases, with 20 bases spanning the gap. Per germline, CDR1 SEHNR and CDR2 FQNEAQ (reference sequence). This CDR3 region has 16 residues. CDR3: CASSFLSTAPWDEQYF. The CDR3 coding sequence is TGTGCCAGCAGCTTTCTTAGTACCGCCCCATGGGACGAGCAGTACTTC.

The chain combines TRBV3-1 with TRBJ2-3, with 8 bases matching TRBD1. The CDR3 totals 12 residues. The V segment lost 0 bases and the J segment 10 bases; nucleotides outside the gene matches: 0. Germline loops: CDR1 LGHDT, CDR2 YNNKEL (reference sequence). The CDR3 is CASSQETGAQYF. CDR3 DNA: TGTGCCAGCAGCCAAGAGACAGGGGCGCAGTATTTT.